This is a list of T cell receptor beta chains from one sample in a study of cytotoxic CD8 clonotypes in ibrutinib-treated CLL. Profiling relied on immunoSEQ multiplex PCR, and the TCRdb table lists in-frame clones only, not all of them. The sample has some 300,000 clones; more than 65% are singletons. Sequences were derived from PBMCs, sampled before ibrutinib treatment. These receptors were collected from a human donor with chronic lymphocytic leukemia. CDR3s include the opening cysteine and the closing phenylalanine or tryptophan. D genes are given only for firm matches. Clone size is not always given. Where it is, it says once, few, many or a class for expanded clones.

CASSQESGSWRGGEQFF TGCGCCAGCAGCCAAGAGTCAGGTTCTTGGCGTGGGGGTGAGCAGTTCTTC TRBJ2-1 TRBV4-1 - -
CASSSLQGNQPQHF TGTGCCAGCAGTTCATTACAGGGGAATCAGCCCCAGCATTTT TRBJ1-5 TRBV27 few TRBD1
CASSDPRGQETQYF TGCGCCAGCAGCGACCCCAGGGGCCAAGAGACCCAGTACTTC TRBJ2-5 TRBV5-1 - -
CASSESDIFYGYTF TGCGCCAGCAGTGAGTCGGATATCTTCTATGGCTACACCTTC TRBJ1-2 TRBV10-2 once -
CASYGRDEAFF TGTGCCAGCTATGGGAGGGATGAAGCTTTCTTT TRBJ1-1 TRBV2 - -
CASSGAGREQYF TGTGCCAGCAGCGGGGCGGGGAGAGAGCAGTACTTC TRBJ2-7 TRBV27 - -
CASTNRGSEKLFF TGTGCCAGCACAAACAGGGGAAGTGAAAAACTGTTTTTT TRBJ1-4 TRBV7-9 - TRBD1
CASSEALDRFYGYTF TGTGCCAGCAGTGAAGCTTTGGACAGATTCTATGGCTACACCTTC TRBJ1-2 TRBV2 - -
CSVDEGGGTEAFF TGCAGCGTTGACGAGGGGGGCGGGACTGAAGCTTTCTTT TRBJ1-1 TRBV29-1 - -
CASTLGADNYGYTF TGTGCCAGCACCTTGGGGGCGGACAACTATGGCTACACCTTC TRBJ1-2 TRBV5-6 - -
CASSLALGSAYEQYF TGTGCCAGCAGCTTAGCGCTGGGAAGTGCCTACGAGCAGTACTTC TRBJ2-7 TRBV7-2 - -
CASSLFEGTNEQFF TGCGCCAGCAGCTTGTTTGAGGGGACGAATGAGCAGTTCTTC TRBJ2-1 TRBV5-1 few -
CASREGLYDKVNNEQFF TGTGCCAGCAGGGAAGGGTTATACGATAAAGTAAACAATGAGCAGTTCTTC TRBJ2-1 TRBV7-2 - -
CAWIFAPRPGSPNEQFF TGTGCCTGGATCTTTGCCCCCCGGCCCGGGAGTCCCAATGAGCAGTTCTTC TRBJ2-1 TRBV30 once -
CASSPPGTGNTGELFF TGTGCCAGCTCACCACCGGGGACAGGGAACACCGGGGAGCTGTTTTTT TRBJ2-2 TRBV18 - TRBD1
CASSQPTGTGPEQYF TGTGCCAGCAGCCAACCAACCGGGACAGGGCCCGAGCAGTACTTC TRBJ2-7 TRBV5-4 - TRBD1
CASSSGQGRETQYF TGTGCCAGCAGCTCCGGACAGGGAAGGGAGACCCAGTACTTC TRBJ2-5 TRBV5-4 - TRBD1
CASSHRSPGLSTDTQYF TGTGCCAGCAGCCATCGGAGCCCGGGGTTGAGCACAGATACGCAGTATTTT TRBJ2-3 TRBV11-1 - -
CATRGGYEQYF TGTGCCACCCGGGGGGGGTACGAGCAGTACTTC TRBJ2-7 TRBV11-2 - TRBD2
CASRGTGISYEQYF TGTGCCAGCAGAGGCACCGGGATCTCCTACGAGCAGTACTTC TRBJ2-7 TRBV25-1 - -
CALFVKGGETQYF TGCGCCTTGTTTGTCAAGGGAGGAGAGACCCAGTACTTC TRBJ2-5 TRBV5-1 once -
CAIRNRQGAGNEQFF TGTGCCATCAGGAACAGACAGGGGGCAGGGAATGAGCAGTTCTTC TRBJ2-1 TRBV10-3 - TRBD1
CASSSGTTLFQTQYF TGTGCCAGCAGCTCCGGGACTACACTCTTCCAGACCCAGTACTTC TRBJ2-5 TRBV7-2 - TRBD2
CASSLVRGGLSYEQYF TGTGCCAGCAGTTTAGTTCGCGGTGGGTTGTCCTACGAGCAGTACTTC TRBJ2-7 TRBV28 - -
CASSLGRWGGNGYTF TGTGCCAGCAGCTTAGGACGGTGGGGAGGTAATGGCTACACCTTC TRBJ1-2 TRBV11-2 - -
CAISESRELGYGYTF TGTGCCATCAGTGAGTCCCGGGAGTTAGGCTATGGCTACACCTTC TRBJ1-2 TRBV10-3 few -
CASSRLAASTDTQYF TGCGCCAGCAGCCGGCTAGCGGCTAGCACAGATACGCAGTATTTT TRBJ2-3 TRBV4-1 once TRBD2
CASGEAPDQGAVGGELFF TGCGCCAGCGGCGAAGCCCCAGACCAGGGGGCGGTTGGCGGGGAGCTGTTTTTT TRBJ2-2 TRBV4-3 - TRBD1